Presented here are 20 T cell receptor beta chains from one specimen sequenced in a study of identical twins. TCRdb reprocessed the 5' RACE reads with MiXCR, giving one entry per CDR3 protein. The sample has hundreds of thousands of distinct CDR3 sequences; 21% are singletons. These sequences were also reported in another study, on T cells expressing NK-cell markers.

What was sequenced was PBMCs. The receptors originated from a woman aged 18-35 years in good health.

This chain uses TRBV7-8 with TRBJ2-5, with 15 bases matching TRBD2. The CDR3 contains 17 residues. CDR1 is SGHVS, CDR2 FQNEAQ, per germline. The ends lost 5 bases at V and 7 bases at J; junction bases unmatched: 11. The CDR3 protein is CASSRTSGGAASRTQYF. The CDR3 DNA follows: TGTGCCAGCAGCCGGACTAGCGGGGGGGCGGCGTCCCGGACCCAGTACTTC. Full variable domain (outside the CDR3, taken from reference TRBV7-8 and TRBJ2-5): GAGVSQSPRYKVAKRGQDVALRCDPISGHVSLFWYQQALGQGPEFLTYFQNEAQLDKSGLPSDRFFAERPEGSVSTLKIQRTQQEDSAVYLCASSRTSGGAASRTQYFGPGTRLLVL.

This clonotype has a count of ten or more. This chain connects TRBV29-1 to TRBJ1-6, with 8 positions matching TRBD1. CDR3 length: 17 amino acids. Germline V CDR1 and CDR2: SQVTM, ANQGSEA. Losses at the gene ends were 0 bases for V and 4 bases for J; bases not matched to a gene: 8. CDR3 protein: CSVEDYGTGGYNSPLHF. The CDR3 nucleotides read TGCAGCGTTGAAGATTATGGGACAGGCGGATATAATTCACCCCTCCACTTT.

This clonotype was found many times. V and J are TRBV20-1 and TRBJ2-6; 8 nucleotides line up with TRBD1. Trimming took 1 base from V and 0 from J; bases not matched to a gene: 2. Germline CDR1 and CDR2: DFQATT and SNEGSKA (reference sequence). The CDR3 loop spans 16 amino acids. CDR3 nucleotides: TGCAGTGCTAGAGGACAGGGGAGCTCTGGGGCCAACGTCCTGACTTTC. Encoded protein: CSARGQGSSGANVLTF.

The rearrangement links TRBV7-2 to TRBJ2-3, with TRBD2 identical over 11 bases. CDR3 length: 14 residues. V shed 3 bases and J 6 bases; nucleotides not matched to a gene: 2. The V gene's germline CDR1 is SGHTA and CDR2 FQGNSA. The DNA of the CDR3 is TGTGCCAGCAGCTTTAGCGGGGGGGATGATACGCAGTATTTT. Residues: CASSFSGGDDTQYF.

The genes are TRBV29-1 and TRBJ1-2; TRBD1 matches 7 bases. Germline values: CDR1 SQVTM, CDR2 ANQGSEA. The CDR3 length is 12 residues. Trimming cost V 7 bases and J 4 bases; bases outside gene matches: 6. CDR3 region: CSGKGAGYGYTF. The CDR3 DNA is TGCAGCGGTAAGGGGGCTGGCTATGGCTACACCTTC.

The V call is TRBV29-1, the J call TRBJ2-5; 7 bases map to TRBD2. Germline V gene data show CDR1 as SQVTM and CDR2 as ANQGSEA. CDR3 length: 14 amino acids. V lost 3 bases to trimming and J lost 5 bases; unmatched junction nucleotides: 9. CDR3 nucleotide sequence: TGCAGCGTTGATCCCCCCGGGGGGTTTGAGACCCAGTACTTC. This codes for CSVDPPGGFETQYF.

This clonotype was observed many times. The J gene is TRBJ1-1, the V gene TRBV20-1; D perhaps matches TRBD1 (5 bases). The CDR3 loop spans 11 amino acids. Germline V gene data show CDR1 as DFQATT and CDR2 as SNEGSKA (reference sequence). The CDR3 sequence: CSGAGNTEAFF. The DNA for the CDR3 is TGCAGCGGGGCCGGAAACACTGAAGCTTTCTTT.

This clonotype was counted between two and nine times. The chain couples TRBV12-3 or TRBV12-4 to TRBJ1-2, with D perhaps matching TRBD1 (5 bases). The length of the CDR3 is 15 residues. V was trimmed by 2 bases and J by 8 bases, leaving 18 bases between them. CDR3 bases: TGTGCCAGCAGTTTAATGTCCTGGGCAGGGTTGGGCTACACCTTC. Amino acid sequence: CASSLMSWAGLGYTF.

This chain connects TRBV7-6 to TRBJ2-7, with D unclear. The CDR3 has 14 amino acids. CDR1 and CDR2 from the germline V gene are SGHVS and FNYEAQ. Between the trimmed V and J ends, which lost 5 bases and 4 bases, there was a span of 15 bases. The CDR3 reads CASSPAKPRYEQYF. CDR3 in DNA: TGTGCCAGCAGCCCCGCTAAACCGAGGTACGAGCAGTACTTC.

The genes are TRBV12-3 or TRBV12-4 and TRBJ2-2; D ambiguous. Deletions cut 7 bases from V and 4 bases from J, with 16 bases between. The CDR3 has 15 residues. CDR3 sequence (DNA): TGTGCCAGCAATCCACGCAGGTCTCTCACCGGGGAGCTGTTTTTT. Protein product: CASNPRRSLTGELFF.

The chain is built from TRBV20-1 and TRBJ2-1; 10 bases are a match to TRBD2. The CDR3 totals 16 residues. CDR1 DFQATT and CDR2 SNEGSKA come from the germline V gene (reference sequence). Losses at the gene ends were 0 bases for V and 7 bases for J; bases not matched to a gene: 9. The chain's CDR3 is CSARDPQRGGQNEQFF. The CDR3 DNA reads as TGCAGTGCTAGAGATCCCCAGCGGGGGGGCCAAAATGAGCAGTTCTTC.

V gene TRBV7-2 combines with J gene TRBJ2-3; 7 positions agree with TRBD2. This CDR3 has 15 residues. Germline lookup yields CDR1 SGHTA and CDR2 FQGNSA. The V segment lost 3 bases and the J segment 5 bases; nucleotides outside the gene matches: 8. The CDR3 spells CASSLLAAALDTQYF. CDR3 in DNA: TGTGCCAGCAGCTTGCTAGCGGCCGCTTTAGATACGCAGTATTTT.

This clonotype has just a few counts. V usage is TRBV9 and J usage is TRBJ1-2; D is ambiguous. Germline V lookup: CDR1 SGDLS, CDR2 YYNGEE. The CDR3 consists of 12 residues. V dropped 3 bases and J dropped 5 bases, with 8 bases sitting between them. The CDR3 DNA reads TGTGCCAGCAGCGATTGGGCATATGGCTACACCTTC. It translates to CASSDWAYGYTF.

Many counts were recorded for this clonotype. The rearrangement uses TRBV7-8 and TRBJ2-7; TRBD2 matches 10 bases. This CDR3 has 15 amino acids. V lost 3 bases and J lost 6; bases outside the gene matches: 8. Germline CDR1 and CDR2: SGHVS and FQNEAQ. CDR3 DNA: TGTGCCAGCAGCTTGCAGCGGGGGGGCCGACGCGAGCAGTACTTC. Protein sequence: CASSLQRGGRREQYF.

This clonotype occurred many times. The chain carries TRBV29-1 and TRBJ1-1, with 7 bases fitting TRBD1. J was trimmed by 3 bases and V by 4 bases; bases with no gene match: 11. CDR3 size: 15 residues. The germline CDR1 and CDR2 sequences are SQVTM and ANQGSEA. This CDR3 reads CSVVLTGRMDTEAFF. CDR3 nucleotide sequence: TGCAGCGTTGTCTTGACAGGGCGGATGGACACTGAAGCTTTCTTT.

To note about this clonotype: A read error may produce the germline difference seen at one junction end. The rearrangement links TRBV23-1 to TRBJ2-6; D unresolved. TRBV23-1 is sorted into the ORF group, with uncertain function. This CDR3 contains 23 residues. The CDR3 DNA reads as TGTGCCAGCAGCCCCCTTCTGTCGGGTATGTCGGCGCGGTCCACGTCTGGGGCCAACGTCCTGACTTTC. Amino acid sequence: CASSPLLSGMSARSTSGANVLTF.

This clonotype was seen more than once but under ten times. The chain employs TRBV4-3 and TRBJ2-3; D call uncertain. The length of the CDR3 is 16 residues. The V gene lost 3 bases and the J gene lost 0 bases, with 13 bases spanning the gap. In germline, CDR1 is LGHNA, CDR2 YSLEER. CDR3 sequence (DNA): TGCGCCAGCAGCCAGGCGACTGCGCCGAGCACAGATACGCAGTATTTT. Amino acids: CASSQATAPSTDTQYF.

This chain connects TRBV4-2 to TRBJ2-5, with D uncertain. The germline V gene has CDR1 LGHNA and CDR2 YNFKEQ. The CDR3 is 14 amino acids. V was pared by 1 base and J by 4 bases, with 10 bases between. As DNA, the CDR3 is TGTGCCAGCAGCCAAGTTGAGTTCCTAGAGACCCAGTACTTC. This sequence encodes CASSQVEFLETQYF.

The V call is TRBV9, the J call TRBJ1-1; 8 bases agree with TRBD1. Per germline, CDR1 SGDLS and CDR2 YYNGEE. The CDR3 loop spans 14 amino acids. Losses at the gene ends were 3 bases for V and 7 bases for J; bases not matched to a gene: 8. The CDR3, as DNA: TGTGCCAGCAGCGAGACCGGGACAGGAAATGAAGCTTTCTTT. This sequence encodes CASSETGTGNEAFF.

The table lists this clonotype with a few counts. The chain links TRBV12-3 or TRBV12-4 to TRBJ1-2, with unresolved D. Trimming removed 6 bases at V and 5 bases at J, with 13 bases between. CDR3 length equals 13 residues. This chain's CDR3 is CASSPGVTYGYTF. As DNA, the CDR3 is TGTGCCAGCAGCCCGGGCGTGACTTATGGCTACACCTTC.